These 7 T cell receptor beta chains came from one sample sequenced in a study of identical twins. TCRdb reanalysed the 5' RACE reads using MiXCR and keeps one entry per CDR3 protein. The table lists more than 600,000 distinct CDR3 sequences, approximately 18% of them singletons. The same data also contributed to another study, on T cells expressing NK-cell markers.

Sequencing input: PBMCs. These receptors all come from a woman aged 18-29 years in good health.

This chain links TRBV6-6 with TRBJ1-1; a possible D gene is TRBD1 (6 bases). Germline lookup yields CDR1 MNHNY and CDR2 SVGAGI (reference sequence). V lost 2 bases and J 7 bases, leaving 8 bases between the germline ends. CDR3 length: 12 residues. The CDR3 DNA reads TGTGCCAGCAGTTACAGGACAGATGAAGCTTTCTTT. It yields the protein CASSYRTDEAFF.

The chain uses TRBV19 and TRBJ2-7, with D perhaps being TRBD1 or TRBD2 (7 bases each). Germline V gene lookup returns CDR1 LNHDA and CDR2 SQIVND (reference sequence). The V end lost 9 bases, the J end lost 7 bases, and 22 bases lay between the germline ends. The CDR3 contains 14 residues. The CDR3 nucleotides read TGTGCCAGCCGGGGACTGACAGGGACTAAAGAGCAGTACTTC. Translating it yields CASRGLTGTKEQYF. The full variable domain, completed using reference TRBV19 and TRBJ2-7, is DGGITQSPKYLFRKEGQNVTLSCEQNLNHDAMYWYRQDPGQGLRLIYYSQIVNDFQKGDIAEGYSVSREKKESFPLTVTSAQKNPTAFYLCASRGLTGTKEQYFGPGTRLTVT.

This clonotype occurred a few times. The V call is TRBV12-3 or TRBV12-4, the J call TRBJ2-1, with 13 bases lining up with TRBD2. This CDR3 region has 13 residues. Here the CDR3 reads CAGGTSGKNEQFF. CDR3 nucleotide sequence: TGTGCTGGGGGGACTAGCGGGAAAAATGAGCAGTTCTTC.

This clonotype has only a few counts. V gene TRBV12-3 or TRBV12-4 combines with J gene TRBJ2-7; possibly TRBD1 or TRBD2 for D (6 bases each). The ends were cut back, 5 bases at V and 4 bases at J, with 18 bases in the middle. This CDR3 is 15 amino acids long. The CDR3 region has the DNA TGTGCCAGCAGTCCCGGGGGCAAAGGGCCTTACGAGCAGTACTTC. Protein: CASSPGGKGPYEQYF.

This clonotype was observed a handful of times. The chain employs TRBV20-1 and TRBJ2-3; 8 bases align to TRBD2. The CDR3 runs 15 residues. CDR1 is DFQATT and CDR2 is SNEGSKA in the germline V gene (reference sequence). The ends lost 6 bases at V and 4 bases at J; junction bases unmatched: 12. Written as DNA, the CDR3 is TGCAGTGCCTGGGACGGAGCGGGGGAGGCAGATACGCAGTATTTT. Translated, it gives CSAWDGAGEADTQYF.

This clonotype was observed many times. CDR3 DNA sequence: TGCAGCGTTGATTCCCCTTGGAGCTCGGGTGAGCAGTTCTTC. It is translated as CSVDSPWSSGEQFF. This sequence joins TRBV29-1 and TRBJ2-1; D not resolved. V was clipped by 3 bases and J by 9 bases, with 18 bases between them. The CDR3 loop spans 14 amino acids. The germline CDR1 and CDR2 sequences are SQVTM and ANQGSEA.

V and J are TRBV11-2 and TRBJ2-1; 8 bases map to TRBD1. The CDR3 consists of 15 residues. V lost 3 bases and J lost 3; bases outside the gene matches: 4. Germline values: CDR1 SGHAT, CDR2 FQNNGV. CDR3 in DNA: TGTGCCAGCAGCTTCAGGGGGCTCGACTACAATGAGCAGTTCTTC. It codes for CASSFRGLDYNEQFF.